This T cell receptor beta chain was documented in a study of T cell responses to AZD1222 COVID-19 vaccine (dated by TCRdb to 2020 to 2022). Regarding the research as a whole: AZD1222 recipients given second doses at about 4 weeks or at about 12 weeks were pooled, since spike-specific TCR depth and breadth were not found to differ between the two schedules. Trial participants were enrolled into age subgroups of 18-55, 56-69 and 70-plus years, which contained about 150, 28 and 57 TCR-sequenced participants, respectively. A total of approximately 230 trial participants underwent TCR sequencing, of whom about 210 received two doses of AZD1222 and around 26 received two doses of the MenACWY control vaccine. The study at large found these results: Participants were mostly white British, with more females than males. The authors suggested clonal diversity may have been underestimated. In the small 56-69-year group, the increase in depth fell short of significance, most likely because of low power. After two AZD1222 doses, both the breadth and the depth of spike-specific TCRs were significantly higher than at day 0 and than in MenACWY recipients. Because no day 14 peak-response samples were available, repertoires were characterized only after the peak T cell response. Reportedly, close to half of the unique spike-specific TCRs recognized epitopes lying outside the regions that are mutated in the B.1.351 and B.1.1.7 variants. The whole spike protein was spanned by vaccine-associated CD4 TCRs, and dominant responses were seen in regions 160-218 and 743-854. Conclusions about previously exposed vaccinees are limited, since just six or seven AZD1222 recipients were seropositive for SARS-CoV-2 at baseline.

A note on this clone: Which antigen it targets is not known. There are no base qualities to consult, and no much larger clone falls within one base.

The time point label on this specimen signifies: baseline before first vaccination. Vaccinee samples were obtained from the UK trials COV001 and COV002, which included a single-blind randomized controlled phase 2/3 trial of AZD1222 (ChAdOx1 nCoV-19) in healthy adults. Trial participant PBMC samples were collected at day 0 and day 28 after the second dose for TCRbeta chain sequencing. The CDR3 regions of human TCRbeta chains were analyzed by immunosequencing. Per the authors' processing: Repertoire TCRs were matched against a reference library of SARS-CoV-2-specific TCRs generated with the MIRA antigen-specificity platform. Breadth meant the fraction of unique TCRs that were SARS-CoV-2-associated, whereas depth meant the fraction of total T cells that were SARS-CoV-2-associated. Using the MIRA data, every spike-specific TCR was mapped to the spike region that the TCR reacted to and assigned to either a CD4 or a CD8 class. Log10-transformed breadth and depth values were compared by one-way ANOVA with Sidak's multiple comparisons tests. Not all clones reach the TCRdb copy of this immuneACCESS table, which keeps in-frame sequences only. Checked studies attribute under half of the gap to unresolved V genes and leave the rest unexplained. The DNA was the basis for D and trimming; V, J and clone size are from that table. The sample includes under 300,000 clones, with more than 80% observed a single time. 0.55% of the sample is taken by the ten largest.

From a lookup of the germline V gene, CDR1 and CDR2 are MNHEY and SVGAGI. Taken from cysteine to phenylalanine, the CDR3 has 13 residues. Only CDR3 DNA is held: 39 bases, read in frame from base 1. The trim is 7 bases for V and 3 bases for J, with a gap of 12 bases between the germline ends. This TCR was recovered from an adult in good health. The starting material was peripheral blood, obtained on day 0 of AZD1222 vaccination. The chain links TRBV6-5 with TRBJ1-1; the D gene is unclear. At the DNA level, the sequence is TGTGCCAGCATTAAGGACGGATACACTGAAGCTTTCTTT. Translated, this is CASIKDGYTEAFF.